These 9 T cell receptor beta chains share one sample of origin, sequenced in a study of T cell responses to AZD1222 COVID-19 vaccine. Measured with immunoSEQ multiplex PCR; TCRdb has only the in-frame clones, and not every one. The repertoire consists of about 120,000 clones, with roughly 93% occurring once and the leading ten covering more than 2.5%. The sequenced sample was peripheral blood, obtained on day 0 of AZD1222 vaccination. The receptor source for this set is an adult in good health.

This chain links TRBV19 with TRBJ2-4; no reliable D call. V lost 3 bases to trimming and J lost 0 bases, with 15 bases between them. Germline values: CDR1 LNHDA, CDR2 SQIVND (reference sequence). This CDR3 contains 17 residues. CDR3 sequence: CASSMMALTLAKNIQYF. Here the CDR3 DNA reads TGTGCCAGTAGTATGATGGCCCTAACACTAGCCAAAAACATTCAGTACTTC.

The chain links TRBV5-1 to TRBJ2-3; 9 bases are shared with TRBD1. Germline lookup yields CDR1 SGHRS and CDR2 YFSETQ. V lost 4 bases to trimming and J lost 4 bases; unmatched junction nucleotides: 10. The CDR3 covers 16 residues. The CDR3 DNA reads TGCGCCAGCAGCCCAGGGACAGGGTCGGACCCAGATACGCAGTATTTT. As protein: CASSPGTGSDPDTQYF.

The gene calls are TRBV7-2 and TRBJ2-1, with 12 bases matching TRBD2. The CDR3 has 17 amino acids. CDR1 is SGHTA and CDR2 is FQGNSA in the germline V gene. The ends lost 7 bases at V and 4 bases at J; junction bases unmatched: 11. The CDR3 nucleotides are TGTGCCAGCAAAAGACTAGCGGGAGCCTACTCGTACAATGAGCAGTTCTTC. Amino acids: CASKRLAGAYSYNEQFF.

The rearrangement joins TRBV6-5 to TRBJ2-1, with TRBD2 matching 9 bases. V dropped 7 bases and J dropped 9; count of bases not matched to a gene: 13. Germline V gene data show CDR1 as MNHEY and CDR2 as SVGAGI. The CDR3 runs 15 residues. CDR3 in DNA: TGTGCCAGCACCAAAAGGAATAGCGGGAGCTCTGAGCAGTTCTTC. Amino acid sequence: CASTKRNSGSSEQFF.

V and J are TRBV19 and TRBJ2-4, with 7 positions matching TRBD2. Germline trimming cut 1 base from V and 6 bases from J; bases unmatched to any gene: 9. The CDR3 length is 16 residues. Germline V gene data show CDR1 as LNHDA and CDR2 as SQIVND (reference sequence). CDR3: CASSIVGGEGGNIQYF. The DNA of the CDR3 is TGTGCCAGTAGTATAGTGGGAGGGGAAGGCGGAAACATTCAGTACTTC.

Comments on this clone: An end of the junction does not agree with germline; a read error may underlie this. The rearrangement links TRBV7-9 to TRBJ2-1; no reliable D call. Germline V gene data show CDR1 as SEHNR and CDR2 as FQNEAQ (reference sequence). This CDR3 spans 13 amino acids. CDR3 nucleotide sequence: TGTGCCAGCAGCTTTACCTCCTTCAATGAGCAGTTCTTC. Translated, it gives CASSFTSFNEQFF.

The chain employs TRBV6-2 or TRBV6-3 and TRBJ2-7; the D is unclear. Germline CDR1 is MNHEY and CDR2 is SVGEGT. There are 14 residues in the CDR3. The V end lost 5 bases, the J end lost 4 bases, and 15 bases lay between the germline ends. The CDR3 spells CASSHQPWSYEQYF. CDR3 coding DNA: TGTGCCAGCAGTCACCAACCGTGGAGTTACGAGCAGTACTTC.

This chain connects TRBV9 to TRBJ2-2; D is ambiguous. The CDR3 covers 15 residues. Germline loops: CDR1 SGDLS, CDR2 YYNGEE. Trimming shortened V by 0 bases and J by 7 bases, and 13 bases separated the two germline ends. The CDR3, as DNA: TGTGCCAGCAGCGTAGCTACGGGCGGCAGCGGGGAGCTGTTTTTT. This encodes CASSVATGGSGELFF. Variable domain in full (rest from reference TRBV9 and TRBJ2-2): DSGVTQTPKHLITATGQRVTLRCSPRSGDLSVYWYQQSLDQGLQFLIQYYNGEERAKGNILERFSAQQFPDLHSELNLSSLELGDSALYFCASSVATGGSGELFFGEGSRLTVL.

The rearrangement uses TRBV5-1 and TRBJ2-5; D unclear. Germline V gene lookup returns CDR1 SGHRS and CDR2 YFSETQ. Trimming stripped 4 bases from V and 4 bases from J, with 11 bases between. The CDR3 totals 13 residues. The CDR3 loop reads CASSIIQAETQYF. In DNA, the CDR3 is TGCGCCAGCAGCATAATCCAAGCAGAGACCCAGTACTTC.